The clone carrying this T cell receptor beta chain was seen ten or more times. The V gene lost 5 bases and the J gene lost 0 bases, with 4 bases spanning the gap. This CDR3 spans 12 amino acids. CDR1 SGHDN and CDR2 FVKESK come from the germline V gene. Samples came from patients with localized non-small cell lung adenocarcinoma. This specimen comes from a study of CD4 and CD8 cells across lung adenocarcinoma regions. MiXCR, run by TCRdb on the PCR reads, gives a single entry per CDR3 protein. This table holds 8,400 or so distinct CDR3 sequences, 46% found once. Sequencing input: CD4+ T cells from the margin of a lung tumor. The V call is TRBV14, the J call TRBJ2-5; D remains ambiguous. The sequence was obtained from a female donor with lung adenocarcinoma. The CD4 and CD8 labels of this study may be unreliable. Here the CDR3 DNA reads TGTGCCAGCAGCTGGAACCAAGAGACCCAGTACTTC. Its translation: CASSWNQETQYF.